This TCR beta chain was documented in a study of CD8 T cells in Susac syndrome. Study results and caveats: The relatively small number of individuals in the TCR sequencing and HLA analysis was acknowledged by the study.

Regarding this clonotype: Antigen: not known.

TEMRA cells were enriched by FACS, and CD4+ and CD8+ T cells were negatively isolated. cDNA came from about 0.5 to 1 ug RNA primed by random hexamers. With immunoSEQ multiplex PCR, TCR beta CDR3 was amplified across 54 Vbeta and 13 Jbeta. In TCRdb, the immunoSEQ multiplex PCR reads were re-called with MiXCR into one record per CDR3 protein. The sample lists about 180,000 distinct CDR3 sequences, around 96% occurring once. The V and J ends lost 4 bases and 2 bases, in that order; junction bases with no gene match: 8. Germline V gene data show CDR1 as SQVTM and CDR2 as ANQGSEA. The CDR3 covers 15 residues.

The specimen sequenced was CD8+ T cells from PBMCs. This chain joins TRBV29-1 and TRBJ2-7; 10 bases are shared with TRBD1. The TCR comes from a human donor with multiple sclerosis. The CDR3 DNA sequence: TGCAGCGTTGTTCTATTAGGACAGGGGGCCTACGAGCAGTACTTC. Its protein product is CSVVLLGQGAYEQYF.